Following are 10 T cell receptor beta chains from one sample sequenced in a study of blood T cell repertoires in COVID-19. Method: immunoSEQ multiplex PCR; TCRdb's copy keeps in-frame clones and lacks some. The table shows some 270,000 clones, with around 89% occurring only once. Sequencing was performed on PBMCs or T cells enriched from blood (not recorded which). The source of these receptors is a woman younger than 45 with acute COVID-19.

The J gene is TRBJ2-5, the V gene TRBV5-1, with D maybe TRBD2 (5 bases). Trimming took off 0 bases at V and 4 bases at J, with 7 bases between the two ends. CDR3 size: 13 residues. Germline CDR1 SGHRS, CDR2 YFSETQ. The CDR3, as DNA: TGCGCCAGCAGCTTGGACGAGGGAGAGACCCAGTACTTC. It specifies CASSLDEGETQYF.

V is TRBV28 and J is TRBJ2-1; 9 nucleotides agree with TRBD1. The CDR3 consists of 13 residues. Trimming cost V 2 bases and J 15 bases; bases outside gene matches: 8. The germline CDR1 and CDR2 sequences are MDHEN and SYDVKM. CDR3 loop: CASSLLNRGLWFF. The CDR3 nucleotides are TGTGCCAGCAGTTTACTGAACAGGGGGCTTTGGTTCTTC.

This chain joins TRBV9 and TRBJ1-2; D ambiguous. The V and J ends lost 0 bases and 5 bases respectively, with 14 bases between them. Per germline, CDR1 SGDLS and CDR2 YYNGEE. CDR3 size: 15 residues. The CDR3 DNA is TGTGCCAGCAGCGTAGCCTCCTACGGAGGATATGGCTACACCTTC. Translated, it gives CASSVASYGGYGYTF.

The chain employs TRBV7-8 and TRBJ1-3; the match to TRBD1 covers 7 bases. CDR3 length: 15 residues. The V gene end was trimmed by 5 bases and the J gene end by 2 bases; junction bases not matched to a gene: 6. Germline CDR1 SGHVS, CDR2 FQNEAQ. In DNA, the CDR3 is TGTGCCAGCAGCCCGACAGGGATAGCTGGAAACACCATATATTTT. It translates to CASSPTGIAGNTIYF.

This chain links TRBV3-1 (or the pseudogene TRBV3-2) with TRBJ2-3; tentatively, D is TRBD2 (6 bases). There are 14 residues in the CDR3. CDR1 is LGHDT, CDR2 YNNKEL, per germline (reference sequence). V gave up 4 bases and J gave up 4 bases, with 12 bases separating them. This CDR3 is CASSRPREADTQYF. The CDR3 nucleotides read TGTGCCAGCAGCCGCCCTAGGGAGGCAGATACGCAGTATTTT.

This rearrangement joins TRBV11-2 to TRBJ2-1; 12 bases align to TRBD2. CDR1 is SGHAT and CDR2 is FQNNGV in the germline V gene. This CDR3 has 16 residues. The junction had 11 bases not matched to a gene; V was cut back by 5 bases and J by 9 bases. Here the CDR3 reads CASSPIGLAGRGEQFF. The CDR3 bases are TGTGCCAGCAGCCCGATCGGACTAGCGGGACGGGGTGAGCAGTTCTTC.

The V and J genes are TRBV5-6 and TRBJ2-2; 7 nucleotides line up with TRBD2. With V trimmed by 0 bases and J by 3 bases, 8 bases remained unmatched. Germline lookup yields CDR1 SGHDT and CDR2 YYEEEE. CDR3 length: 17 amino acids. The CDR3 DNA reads TGTGCCAGCAGCTTGGGGAGGGAGGGCCGGGACACCGGGGAGCTGTTTTTT. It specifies CASSLGREGRDTGELFF.

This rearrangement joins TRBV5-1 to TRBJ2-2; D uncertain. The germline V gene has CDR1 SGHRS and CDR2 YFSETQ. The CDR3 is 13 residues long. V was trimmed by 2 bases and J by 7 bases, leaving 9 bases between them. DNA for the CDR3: TGCGCCAGCAGCTTTCTAGTCAACGGGGAGCTGTTTTTT. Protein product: CASSFLVNGELFF.

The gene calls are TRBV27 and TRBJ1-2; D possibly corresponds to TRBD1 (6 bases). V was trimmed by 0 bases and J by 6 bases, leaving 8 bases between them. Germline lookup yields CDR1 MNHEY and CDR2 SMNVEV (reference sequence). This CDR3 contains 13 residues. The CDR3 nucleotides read TGTGCCAGCAGTTTATCGCAGGGGAATGGCTACACCTTC. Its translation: CASSLSQGNGYTF.

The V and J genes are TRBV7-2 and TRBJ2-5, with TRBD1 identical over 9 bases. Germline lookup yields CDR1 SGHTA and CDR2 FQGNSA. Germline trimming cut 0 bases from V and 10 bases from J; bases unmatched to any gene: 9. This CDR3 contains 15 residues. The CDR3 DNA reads TGTGCCAGCAGCTTAGCCTTAGACGGGACAGGGATCCAGTACTTC. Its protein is CASSLALDGTGIQYF.